A single sample is the source of the 32 T cell receptor beta chains below, sequenced in a study of cytomegalovirus exposure and HLA in healthy donors. Both 60 Vbeta primers and 13 Jbeta primers went into the PCR. Method: immunoSEQ multiplex PCR; TCRdb's copy keeps in-frame clones and lacks some. The data show roughly 48,000 clones, about three quarters seen once. Specimen: PBMCs. The source of these receptors is a man in his late teens or twenties in good health and CMV-seronegative.

The genes are TRBV5-1 and TRBJ2-7; 9 bases agree with TRBD2. The CDR3 loop spans 17 amino acids. Per germline, CDR1 SGHRS and CDR2 YFSETQ. Germline trimming cut 0 bases from V and 4 bases from J; bases unmatched to any gene: 11. CDR3 in DNA: TGCGCCAGCAGCTTGGCGGTTAGCGGGAGTTTATCGTACGAGCAGTACTTC. Amino acids: CASSLAVSGSLSYEQYF.

The chain is built from TRBV4-1 and TRBJ1-2, with a weak D call TRBD1 (5 bases). Trimming removed 6 bases at V and 4 bases at J, with 18 bases between. The CDR3 is 15 amino acids. Germline CDR1 and CDR2: MGHRA and YSYEKL. The DNA for the CDR3 is TGCGCCAGCAGACCCGCTGGGGCGGGAGGCTATGGCTACACCTTC. Translated: CASRPAGAGGYGYTF.

The sample holds a few counts of this clone. The chain carries TRBV10-3 and TRBJ1-1, with a tentative D call TRBD1 (6 bases). Looked up from germline, CDR1 is ENHRY and CDR2 is SYGVKD. The V gene lost 3 bases and the J gene lost 1 base, with 9 bases spanning the gap. This CDR3 is 14 amino acids long. The CDR3 region is CAISESGANTEAFF. Written as DNA, the CDR3 is TGTGCCATCAGTGAATCAGGGGCGAACACTGAAGCTTTCTTT.

The gene calls are TRBV6-5 and TRBJ1-2, with D maybe TRBD1 (6 bases). V dropped 4 bases and J dropped 0 bases, with 12 bases sitting between them. This CDR3 contains 15 residues. Germline-derived CDR1 and CDR2 are MNHEY and SVGAGI. The CDR3 DNA reads as TGTGCCAGCAGTTCCCCGGACAGCTCTAACTATGGCTACACCTTC. Its translation is CASSSPDSSNYGYTF.

This clone was observed a few times. This sequence joins TRBV7-2 and TRBJ2-7; TRBD1 matches 10 bases. The V and J ends lost 4 bases and 0 bases, in that order; junction bases with no gene match: 0. Per the germline V gene, CDR1 is SGHTA and CDR2 is FQGNSA. CDR3 size: 14 residues. Here the CDR3 reads CASSWTGGSYEQYF. The CDR3 nucleotides are TGTGCCAGCAGCTGGACAGGGGGCTCCTACGAGCAGTACTTC.

The chain carries TRBV11-2 and TRBJ2-2; tentatively, D is TRBD2 (6 bases). Trimming took 6 bases from V and 4 from J, leaving 15 bases between them. The germline CDR1 and CDR2 sequences are SGHAT and FQNNGV. CDR3 length: 15 residues. The CDR3 nucleotides are TGTGCCAGCAGTTTTATCGGGGGTTCCACCGGGGAGCTGTTTTTT. Its protein product is CASSFIGGSTGELFF.

This sequence joins TRBV30 and TRBJ1-4; 7 bases map to TRBD1. V shed 5 bases and J 7 bases; nucleotides not matched to a gene: 7. The germline gives CDR1 GTSNPN, CDR2 SVGIG (reference sequence). This CDR3 comprises 13 residues. The CDR3 region is CAWQGGVGEKLFF. In DNA, the CDR3 is TGTGCCTGGCAAGGGGGCGTCGGTGAAAAACTGTTTTTT.

This clone was picked up a small number of times. The CDR3 DNA reads TGTGCCAGCAGTCCTGTGGAGGGTTCTGAAGCTTTCTTT. Protein product: CASSPVEGSEAFF. The V call is TRBV6-1, the J call TRBJ1-1; D ambiguous. CDR1 and CDR2 from the germline V gene are MNHNS and SASEGT. The CDR3 extends over 13 amino acids. Trimming pared 5 bases from V and 6 bases from J, leaving 13 bases between.

The V and J genes are TRBV14 and TRBJ2-5; D is possibly TRBD2 (6 bases). V gave up 5 bases and J gave up 1 base, with 11 bases separating them. This CDR3 is 14 amino acids long. Looked up from germline, CDR1 is SGHDN and CDR2 is FVKESK. CDR3 DNA: TGTGCCAGCAGCTACCGGGAGCTCCAAGAGACCCAGTACTTC. It encodes CASSYRELQETQYF.

In nucleotides, the CDR3 is TGTGCCAGCAGCCCGGGACAGGGCCAAGAGACCCAGTACTTC. Protein sequence: CASSPGQGQETQYF. The chain links TRBV7-8 to TRBJ2-5; the match to TRBD1 covers 9 bases. V was pared by 5 bases and J by 1 base, with 2 bases of the junction left unmatched. The CDR3 has 14 amino acids. Germline values: CDR1 SGHVS, CDR2 FQNEAQ.

The chain has TRBV7-2 and TRBJ2-7; 9 bases match TRBD2. The CDR3 consists of 14 residues. Germline V CDR1 and CDR2: SGHTA, FQGNSA. Trimming at V came to 4 bases and at J to 2 bases, leaving 3 bases not matched to a gene. CDR3 region: CASSSSSGAYEQYF. CDR3 sequence (DNA): TGTGCCAGCAGCTCTTCTAGCGGGGCCTACGAGCAGTACTTC.

This chain links TRBV10-1 with TRBJ2-7, with TRBD2 identical over 9 bases. Germline V gene lookup returns CDR1 WNHNN and CDR2 SYGVQD (reference sequence). The CDR3 has 13 amino acids. The V and J ends lost 2 bases and 6 bases, in that order; junction bases with no gene match: 2. CDR3 amino acids: CASSESGRSEQYF. For the CDR3, the DNA is TGCGCCAGCAGTGAGAGCGGGAGGAGCGAGCAGTACTTC.

The chain links TRBV5-6 to TRBJ1-2; 10 bases match TRBD1. The CDR3 is 14 amino acids. The V and J ends lost 4 bases and 8 bases, in that order; junction bases with no gene match: 8. The germline gives CDR1 SGHDT, CDR2 YYEEEE. The CDR3 coding sequence is TGTGCCAGCAGCGATACCGGGACAGGGGTCGGCTACACCTTC. It translates to CASSDTGTGVGYTF.

The chain is built from TRBV5-1 and TRBJ2-3, with TRBD1 matching over 7 bases. V shed 4 bases, J shed 2 bases, and the junction held 4 bases outside the gene matches. The CDR3 covers 14 residues. The germline V gene encodes CDR1 SGHRS and CDR2 YFSETQ. In DNA form, the CDR3 reads TGCGCCAGCAGCACAGGACAGGTCACAGATACGCAGTATTTT. Residues: CASSTGQVTDTQYF.

This chain uses TRBV5-1 with TRBJ1-1, with 7 bases that match TRBD1. V trimming: 1 base; J trimming: 2 bases; junction bases outside the gene matches: 14. The CDR3 spans 18 residues. Germline V gene lookup returns CDR1 SGHRS and CDR2 YFSETQ. CDR3 amino acids: CASSLITGEGGGNTEAFF. The CDR3 bases are TGCGCCAGCAGCTTGATTACAGGGGAAGGAGGGGGAAACACTGAAGCTTTCTTT.

This clone was seen a handful of times. V gene TRBV10-2 combines with J gene TRBJ2-1; D perhaps matches TRBD1 (7 bases). This CDR3 region has 15 residues. CDR1 is WSHSY, CDR2 SAAADI, per germline. V dropped 7 bases and J dropped 6 bases, with 19 bases sitting between them. The CDR3 loop reads CASTGGPPGSNEQFF. The CDR3 bases are TGCGCCAGCACAGGGGGGCCCCCGGGGAGCAATGAGCAGTTCTTC.

This chain links TRBV4-1 with TRBJ2-7, with 8 bases fitting TRBD2. The germline CDR1 and CDR2 sequences are MGHRA and YSYEKL. Trimming cost V 1 base and J 7 bases; bases outside gene matches: 12. The CDR3 spans 16 residues. CDR3 sequence (DNA): TGCGCCAGCAGCCAAGGACTAGCGCCCCGCGCGGGTGAGCAGTACTTC. Amino acids: CASSQGLAPRAGEQYF.

The chain carries TRBV5-6 and TRBJ1-2, with unresolved D. Germline V gene sequence: CDR1 SGHDT, CDR2 YYEEEE. The V and J ends lost 0 bases and 4 bases respectively, with 4 bases between them. The CDR3 is 12 amino acids. DNA of the CDR3: TGTGCCAGCAGCTTGGACTCCTATGGCTACACCTTC. Its translation: CASSLDSYGYTF.

Here the CDR3 reads CASSEWSSGSSYEQYF. CDR3 DNA sequence: TGTGCCAGCAGTGAATGGAGTAGCGGGAGCTCCTACGAGCAGTACTTC. The genes are TRBV2 and TRBJ2-7; 9 bases line up with TRBD2. The ends lost 2 bases at V and 0 bases at J; junction bases unmatched: 5. The CDR3 spans 16 residues. Germline-derived CDR1 and CDR2 are SNHLY and FYNNEI.

The CDR3 nucleotides are TGCGCCAGTGGTTCAGGGGGCGCGGACACTGAAGCTTTCTTT. Its translation is CASGSGGADTEAFF. This chain links TRBV5-1 with TRBJ1-1; TRBD1 matches 8 bases. Germline V gene data show CDR1 as SGHRS and CDR2 as YFSETQ. V was pared by 8 bases and J by 3 bases, with 9 bases of the junction left unmatched. CDR3 length: 14 amino acids.

This clone was seen a few times. J is TRBJ2-2 and V is TRBV6-4; 8 positions match TRBD1. Germline V gives CDR1 MRHNA, CDR2 SNTAGT. Trimming cost V 6 bases and J 6 bases; bases outside gene matches: 3. The CDR3 runs to 13 residues. This CDR3 is CASRPDRAGELFF. The CDR3 DNA reads as TGTGCCAGCAGACCGGACAGGGCCGGGGAGCTGTTTTTT.

V and J are TRBV5-1 and TRBJ2-1; weak D call: TRBD2 (5 bases). This CDR3 spans 16 amino acids. The V gene's germline CDR1 is SGHRS and CDR2 YFSETQ. Trimming removed 4 bases at V and 1 base at J, with 15 bases between. CDR3 protein: CASSPVGAPSYNEQFF. The DNA for the CDR3 is TGCGCCAGCAGCCCAGTGGGAGCTCCTTCCTACAATGAGCAGTTCTTC.

This rearrangement joins TRBV29-1 to TRBJ2-2; TRBD1 agrees at 9 bases. CDR3 length equals 14 residues. With V trimmed by 5 bases and J by 2 bases, 3 bases remained unmatched. CDR1 is SQVTM, CDR2 ANQGSEA, per germline. CDR3 in amino acids: CSVHRGRNTGELFF. CDR3 DNA: TGCAGCGTTCACAGGGGGCGTAACACCGGGGAGCTGTTTTTT.

The rearrangement links TRBV29-1 to TRBJ1-1; tentative D call: TRBD1 (6 bases). The CDR3 loop spans 14 amino acids. Germline loops: CDR1 SQVTM, CDR2 ANQGSEA. The germline V and J ends were trimmed by 3 bases and 4 bases, with 15 bases remaining between them. The CDR3 DNA is TGCAGCGTTGATTCGCAGGGGCTTCTCACTGAAGCTTTCTTT. It codes for CSVDSQGLLTEAFF.

A note on this clone: At one boundary the junction diverges from the germline segment, which might be a read error. This chain links TRBV14 with TRBJ2-7; unclear D gene. The CDR3 contains 14 residues. The germline gives CDR1 SGHDN, CDR2 FVKESK. The CDR3 is CASSQDRVSNEQYF. The CDR3 bases are TGTGCCAGCAGCCAAGATCGGGTCTCCAACGAGCAGTACTTC.

The V gene is TRBV5-6, the J gene TRBJ2-7; tentative D call: TRBD2 (5 bases). Germline V gene data show CDR1 as SGHDT and CDR2 as YYEEEE. Trimming removed 1 base from V and 3 bases from J, with 11 bases in between. There are 14 residues in the CDR3. The DNA for the CDR3 is TGTGCCAGCAGCTTGTTTCCTAGCCGCTACGAGCAGTACTTC. The encoded protein is CASSLFPSRYEQYF.

The chain employs TRBV27 and TRBJ2-7, with 7 bases that match TRBD1. Trimming cost V 4 bases and J 0 bases; bases outside gene matches: 3. The CDR3 has 14 residues. Germline V gene data show CDR1 as MNHEY and CDR2 as SMNVEV (reference sequence). For the CDR3, the DNA is TGTGCCAGCAGTTCGGACAGGAGCTCCTACGAGCAGTACTTC. It encodes CASSSDRSSYEQYF.

The chain couples TRBV30 to TRBJ1-5, with D tentatively TRBD1 (5 bases). Germline-derived CDR1 and CDR2 are GTSNPN and SVGIG (reference sequence). V was pared by 2 bases and J by 2 bases, with 16 bases between. CDR3 length equals 16 residues. In DNA form, the CDR3 reads TGTGCCTGGAGTCGGCTTAAACCGGGGGGCAATCAGCCCCAGCATTTT. The encoded protein is CAWSRLKPGGNQPQHF.

The chain's CDR3 is CASSDPRGRSNTEAFF. DNA for the CDR3: TGTGCCAGCAGTGACCCTCGGGGGAGATCGAACACTGAAGCTTTCTTT. The gene calls are TRBV6-1 and TRBJ1-1, with a weak D call TRBD1 (5 bases). The CDR3 has 16 amino acids. Trimming removed 3 bases from V and 1 base from J, with 15 bases in between. Germline lookup yields CDR1 MNHNS and CDR2 SASEGT.

This chain connects TRBV7-2 to TRBJ1-1, with TRBD1 identical over 12 bases. The CDR3 is 15 residues long. CDR1 is SGHTA, CDR2 FQGNSA, per germline. The J segment lost 5 bases and the V segment lost 4 bases, leaving 5 bases of the junction unmatched. Here the CDR3 DNA reads TGTGCCAGCAGCTACCGGGACAGGGGGCTGACTGAAGCTTTCTTT. Its protein is CASSYRDRGLTEAFF.

This chain connects TRBV4-3 to TRBJ1-5; 8 bases match TRBD1. CDR3 length: 15 residues. Germline V gene lookup returns CDR1 LGHNA and CDR2 YSLEER. The trim removed 3 bases at V and 4 bases at J, leaving 5 bases unmatched. As DNA, the CDR3 is TGCGCCAGCAGCCAGGACAGGGTACCAAATCAGCCCCAGCATTTT. Its protein product is CASSQDRVPNQPQHF.

This rearrangement joins TRBV4-1 to TRBJ1-5; D might be TRBD1 (6 bases). This CDR3 is 15 amino acids long. Germline loops: CDR1 MGHRA, CDR2 YSYEKL. The germline V and J ends were trimmed by 1 base and 6 bases, with 13 bases remaining between them. CDR3 bases: TGCGCCAGCAGCCAAGTGGAAGGGGGTGGTCAGCCCCAGCATTTT. Its translation is CASSQVEGGGQPQHF.